Presented here are 32 T cell receptor beta chains from one specimen sequenced in a study of blood T cells in healthy people across ages (dated by TCRdb to between 2015 and 2016). Receptors were amplified or captured by 5' RACE. Data came from an Illumina HiSeq 2500. The second PCR ran for about 7 to 11 cycles and used a J-beta primer mix along with a sample-barcoded 5' primer. Using fastp trimming at Q25 and MiXCR clonotype assembly, TCRdb reanalyzed the public sequencing data and kept in-frame beta chains. Entries are consolidated by CDR3 protein sequence, retaining the most common genes and DNA. The table for this sample lists over 1.5 million distinct CDR3 sequences; about 50% of them were counted only once. The ten largest make up around 2.1% of the sample. Sequenced material: blood. Receptor source: a woman aged 35 to 49 in good health.

This sequence joins TRBV6-2 or TRBV6-3 and TRBJ2-1; D remains unclear. Trimming took off 0 bases at V and 8 bases at J, with 8 bases between the two ends. The CDR3 spans 13 residues. Germline V gene lookup returns CDR1 MNHEY and CDR2 SVGEGT. CDR3 coding DNA: TGTGCCAGCAGTTACTCGTTGTTCTATGAGCAGTTCTTC. Its translation: CASSYSLFYEQFF.

V gene TRBV9 combines with J gene TRBJ2-3; D may correspond to TRBD1 or TRBD2 (6 bases each). V shed 3 bases and J shed 2 bases, with 13 bases lying between them. The CDR3 has 15 amino acids. Per the germline V gene, CDR1 is SGDLS and CDR2 is YYNGEE. This chain's CDR3 is CASSGRGVPTDTQYF. The DNA for the CDR3 is TGTGCCAGCAGCGGGAGGGGGGTACCCACAGATACGCAGTATTTT.

The rearrangement uses TRBV29-1 and TRBJ1-2; the match to TRBD1 covers 12 bases. This CDR3 has 18 residues. From germline, CDR1 is SQVTM and CDR2 ANQGSEA. Germline trimming cut 3 bases from V and 5 bases from J; bases unmatched to any gene: 16. The DNA for the CDR3 is TGCAGCGTTGAGCACGAGACACCGGGACAGGGGGCTCTATATGGCTACACCTTC. It specifies CSVEHETPGQGALYGYTF.

The chain is built from TRBV2 and TRBJ2-5, with 8 bases identical to TRBD2. This CDR3 is built from 13 residues. The junction had 9 bases not matched to a gene; V was cut back by 8 bases and J by 7 bases. Germline V gene data show CDR1 as SNHLY and CDR2 as FYNNEI. For the CDR3, the DNA is TGTGCCAGCCGGGGGGGCTCTCTTGGGACCCAGTACTTC. It encodes CASRGGSLGTQYF. Combining the CDR3 with reference TRBV2 and TRBJ2-5 gives the whole variable domain EPEVTQTPSHQVTQMGQEVILRCVPISNHLYFYWYRQILGQKVEFLVSFYNNEISEKSEIFDDQFSVERPDGSNFTLKIRSTKLEDSAMYFCASRGGSLGTQYFGPGTRLLVL.

The table lists this clonotype with a few counts. The chain joins TRBV14 to TRBJ2-1; possibly TRBD2 for D (6 bases). The CDR3 has 16 amino acids. V shed 0 bases and J shed 2 bases, with 11 bases lying between them. Germline V gene data show CDR1 as SGHDN and CDR2 as FVKESK. CDR3 bases: TGTGCCAGCAGCCAAGAGGGGCGGACTACCTACAATGAGCAGTTCTTC. Amino acid sequence: CASSQEGRTTYNEQFF.

This clonotype came up a few times. The chain recombines TRBV23-1 with TRBJ2-7, with a weak D call TRBD1 (6 bases). TRBV23-1 is designated an ORF whose function remains uncertain. Trimming removed 2 bases at V and 0 bases at J, with 14 bases between. This CDR3 is 16 amino acids long. CDR3: CASSQPGTPLSYEQYF. CDR3 in DNA: TGCGCCAGCAGTCAACCCGGGACACCACTCTCCTACGAGCAGTACTTC.

CDR3 DNA: TGTGCCAGCAGTTATGCGGGGACCTCCTACGAGCAGTACTTC. Its protein product is CASSYAGTSYEQYF. The V gene is TRBV6-2 or TRBV6-3, the J gene TRBJ2-7, with D possibly being TRBD2 (6 bases). Germline V gene data show CDR1 as MNHEY and CDR2 as SVGEGT. With 3 bases removed from V and 0 bases from J, the gap between germline ends came to 9 bases. The CDR3 loop spans 14 amino acids.

This clonotype turned up a few times. V usage is TRBV7-9 and J usage is TRBJ2-4; the match to TRBD2 covers 7 bases. This CDR3 comprises 16 residues. The trim removed 7 bases at V and 3 bases at J, leaving 12 bases unmatched. Germline V CDR1 and CDR2: SEHNR, FQNEAQ (reference sequence). Here the CDR3 reads CASNRPGAGDKNIQYF. For the CDR3, the DNA is TGTGCCAGCAACCGCCCCGGGGCGGGGGACAAAAACATTCAGTACTTC.

This clonotype has only a few counts. This chain joins TRBV27 and TRBJ2-7; a possible D gene is TRBD1 (6 bases). CDR3 length: 15 residues. V was pared by 3 bases and J by 3 bases, with 15 bases between. Germline V gives CDR1 MNHEY, CDR2 SMNVEV (reference sequence). Here the CDR3 DNA reads TGTGCCAGCAGTTTTAGCAGGGGTTACATCTACGAGCAGTACTTC. Its translation: CASSFSRGYIYEQYF.

The chain has TRBV5-1 and TRBJ1-1, with D possibly matching TRBD1 (6 bases). Per the germline V gene, CDR1 is SGHRS and CDR2 is YFSETQ. Trimming took 0 bases from V and 2 from J, leaving 11 bases between them. This CDR3 comprises 15 residues. In nucleotides, the CDR3 is TGCGCCAGCAGCTTGGTCCCCGGGACAAACACTGAAGCTTTCTTT. As protein: CASSLVPGTNTEAFF.

This chain uses TRBV6-1 with TRBJ2-3, with TRBD2 matching over 7 bases. This CDR3 is 15 amino acids long. Trimming at V came to 6 bases and at J to 1 base, leaving 7 bases not matched to a gene. In germline, CDR1 is MNHNS, CDR2 SASEGT. DNA of the CDR3: TGTGCCAGCAGGGTCCTCCGGGGGGGCACAGATACGCAGTATTTT. Translating gives CASRVLRGGTDTQYF.

This clonotype was detected a few times. The chain combines TRBV6-2 or TRBV6-3 with TRBJ2-5; D not resolved. The germline V gene has CDR1 MNHEY and CDR2 SVGEGT. The CDR3 consists of 12 residues. Between the trimmed V and J ends, which lost 2 bases and 4 bases, there was a span of 5 bases. The CDR3: CASSYVVETQYF. The CDR3 coding sequence is TGTGCCAGCAGTTACGTGGTAGAGACCCAGTACTTC.

The chain combines TRBV6-6 with TRBJ1-2; tentatively, D is TRBD1 (6 bases). V was cut by 4 bases and J by 4 bases, with 16 bases left in between. The germline gives CDR1 MNHNY, CDR2 SVGAGI (reference sequence). This CDR3 is built from 15 residues. CDR3 sequence reads: CASSWDLGTPYGYTF. CDR3 DNA: TGTGCCAGCAGTTGGGATCTCGGGACACCCTATGGCTACACCTTC.

The chain joins TRBV7-9 to TRBJ2-1; 9 bases fit TRBD2. Germline loops: CDR1 SEHNR, CDR2 FQNEAQ (reference sequence). The CDR3 consists of 19 residues. After removal of 5 bases from V and 4 bases from J, the junction contained 18 bases not matched to a gene. This CDR3 is CASSINLVIAGDLYNEQFF. The CDR3 DNA reads TGTGCCAGCAGCATTAACTTAGTAATAGCGGGGGACCTATACAATGAGCAGTTCTTC.

The DNA of the CDR3 is TGCGCCAGCAGCTTGGAGGGGACTATGCACGAGCAGTACTTC. Its protein is CASSLEGTMHEQYF. The chain combines TRBV5-1 with TRBJ2-4; 7 bases are shared with TRBD2. TRBJ2-7 explains the end of the DNA better; the J call may be wrong. CDR3 length equals 14 residues. Germline V CDR1 and CDR2: SGHRS, YFSETQ.

Turning to this clonotype: Germline and junction disagree at one end, which may indicate a read error. The gene calls are TRBV7-2 and TRBJ2-3, with 9 bases aligning to TRBD2. Germline V gene sequence: CDR1 SGHTA, CDR2 FQGNSA. The CDR3 contains 15 residues. In DNA, the CDR3 is TGTGCCTGCAGCCCGAGCGGGGGGACCATCGATACGCGGTATTTT. Translation gives CACSPSGGTIDTRYF.

The rearrangement joins TRBV12-3 or TRBV12-4 to TRBJ1-6; weak D call: TRBD1 (6 bases). V dropped 6 bases and J dropped 7 bases, with 16 bases sitting between them. This CDR3 has 15 residues. For the CDR3, the DNA is TGTGCCAGCAGCCCTACAGGGAACGTAAATTCACCCCTCCACTTT. Amino acid sequence: CASSPTGNVNSPLHF.

The genes are TRBV5-1 and TRBJ1-4, with D possibly being TRBD1 (5 bases). The CDR3 spans 14 residues. The ends were cut back, 2 bases at V and 3 bases at J, with 8 bases in the middle. Looked up from germline, CDR1 is SGHRS and CDR2 is YFSETQ. The CDR3: CASSFDSSNEKLFF. Here the CDR3 DNA reads TGCGCCAGCAGCTTCGACAGCTCTAATGAAAAACTGTTTTTT.

Only a few counts were recorded for this clonotype. The rearrangement links TRBV13 to TRBJ2-3, with TRBD1 matching over 7 bases. Germline CDR1 PRHDT, CDR2 FYEKMQ (reference sequence). With V trimmed by 1 base and J by 1 base, 17 bases remained unmatched. The CDR3 consists of 20 residues. The DNA for the CDR3 is TGTGCCAGCAGCTTAGATCAACCGAATGATGAGGGGGCTCGCACAGATACGCAGTATTTT. Protein product: CASSLDQPNDEGARTDTQYF.

The chain recombines TRBV18 with TRBJ2-3, with 10 bases identical to TRBD2. This CDR3 has 16 residues. From germline, CDR1 is KGHSH and CDR2 LQKENI. Trimming cost V 2 bases and J 4 bases; bases outside gene matches: 6. CDR3 bases: TGTGCCAGCTCACCAAGTGGACTAGCGGTCCCAGATACGCAGTATTTT. Amino acid sequence: CASSPSGLAVPDTQYF.

The chain employs TRBV20-1 and TRBJ2-5; D might be TRBD2 (6 bases). This CDR3 has 10 amino acids. The V gene's germline CDR1 is DFQATT and CDR2 SNEGSKA (reference sequence). V lost 3 bases to trimming and J lost 7 bases, with 6 bases between them. This CDR3 reads CSASSGTQYF. CDR3 DNA: TGCAGTGCTAGTAGCGGGACCCAGTACTTC.

This clonotype was found a few times. The CDR3 nucleotides are TGTGCCAGCAGTGCTACGGACAGCCTATACGTCCTGACTTTC. It yields the protein CASSATDSLYVLTF. The chain recombines TRBV6-1 with TRBJ2-6; weak D call: TRBD1 (6 bases). The CDR3 extends over 14 amino acids. With 4 bases removed from V and 11 bases from J, the gap between germline ends came to 15 bases. Germline CDR1 MNHNS, CDR2 SASEGT.

Ten or more counts support this clonotype. The chain links TRBV7-9 to TRBJ2-1, with 11 bases fitting TRBD2. J lost 7 bases, V lost 5 bases, and 10 bases had no gene match. Germline CDR1 and CDR2: SEHNR and FQNEAQ (reference sequence). This CDR3 region has 16 residues. The CDR3: CASSLGTSGPLNEQFF. The DNA of the CDR3 is TGTGCCAGCAGCCTCGGGACTAGCGGACCTCTGAATGAGCAGTTCTTC.

The chain carries TRBV7-9 and TRBJ2-1; D assignment may be TRBD1 or TRBD2 (5 bases each). The CDR3 spans 17 residues. Trimming shortened V by 5 bases and J by 8 bases, and 25 bases separated the two germline ends. The V gene's germline CDR1 is SEHNR and CDR2 FQNEAQ (reference sequence). CDR3 sequence: CASSHPRGPGRIDEQFF. In nucleotides, the CDR3 is TGTGCCAGCAGCCACCCCCGGGGACCAGGCCGGATTGATGAGCAGTTCTTC.

This rearrangement joins TRBV2 to TRBJ2-1; D possibly corresponds to TRBD1 (7 bases). The CDR3 loop spans 14 amino acids. The germline V gene has CDR1 SNHLY and CDR2 FYNNEI. V lost 8 bases to trimming and J lost 3 bases, with 14 bases between them. As DNA, the CDR3 is TGTGCCAGCGGGGGGCGGGACAGCTACAATGAGCAGTTCTTC. It translates to CASGGRDSYNEQFF.

This clonotype was counted between two and nine times. This CDR3 is CASSLRATRGDTQYF. As DNA, the CDR3 is TGTGCCAGCAGCTTAAGGGCAACGCGGGGGGATACGCAGTATTTT. This chain links TRBV7-2 with TRBJ2-3; 7 bases agree with TRBD2. Trimming cost V 2 bases and J 6 bases; bases outside gene matches: 8. CDR1 and CDR2 (germline): SGHTA, FQGNSA. There are 15 residues in the CDR3.

This chain joins TRBV27 and TRBJ2-1, with D possibly TRBD1 on 5 matching bases. The V and J ends lost 0 bases and 6 bases respectively, with 15 bases between them. The CDR3 consists of 16 residues. Germline V gives CDR1 MNHEY, CDR2 SMNVEV (reference sequence). The CDR3 protein is CASSLSAGPRGNEQFF. DNA for the CDR3: TGTGCCAGCAGTTTATCGGCAGGGCCGCGCGGCAATGAGCAGTTCTTC.

This sequence joins TRBV4-3 and TRBJ2-1; D is possibly TRBD2 (7 bases). The V end was cut by 1 base, the J end by 0 bases, with 16 bases between. Germline lookup yields CDR1 LGHNA and CDR2 YSLEER. This CDR3 has 18 residues. DNA for the CDR3: TGCGCCAGCAGCCAAGGTCAATCGGGGGGCAGCTCCTACAATGAGCAGTTCTTC. This sequence encodes CASSQGQSGGSSYNEQFF.

This rearrangement joins TRBV11-2 to TRBJ2-1; 13 bases align to TRBD2. CDR3 length equals 20 residues. After removal of 5 bases from V and 1 base from J, the junction contained 14 bases not matched to a gene. Germline V lookup: CDR1 SGHAT, CDR2 FQNNGV. The DNA of the CDR3 is TGTGCCAGCAGCGCCAGGGGGACTAGCGGGGCAGGGACGTCCTACAATGAGCAGTTCTTC. Amino acids: CASSARGTSGAGTSYNEQFF.

The V call is TRBV7-2, the J call TRBJ1-4, with 7 bases fitting TRBD1. Unmatched junction bases numbered 17, after V lost 5 bases and J lost 8 bases. Germline CDR1 reads SGHTA; CDR2 reads FQGNSA. This CDR3 has 17 residues. The CDR3 region is CASSPTGVGPSREKLFF. The CDR3 nucleotides read TGTGCCAGCAGCCCCACAGGGGTTGGCCCATCTAGGGAAAAACTGTTTTTT.

This chain joins TRBV20-1 and TRBJ2-6; D is unclear. The CDR3 has 16 amino acids. Germline V gene lookup returns CDR1 DFQATT and CDR2 SNEGSKA (reference sequence). V lost 0 bases and J lost 4, with 13 bases in between. The CDR3 reads CSARDHARQGANVLTF. The CDR3 DNA reads TGCAGTGCTAGAGATCACGCTAGGCAGGGGGCCAACGTCCTGACTTTC.

This clonotype is a singleton in its sample. J is TRBJ2-1 and V is TRBV7-8; D gene unclear. Germline V gene data show CDR1 as SGHVS and CDR2 as FQNEAQ. The CDR3 spans 15 residues. Trimming stripped 1 base from V and 4 bases from J, with 11 bases between. The CDR3 region has the DNA TGTGCCAGCAGCTTAGGGGCCAAGCAGTACAATGAGCAGTTCTTC. This encodes CASSLGAKQYNEQFF.